This is a list of T cell receptor beta chains from one sample in a study of glioma-infiltrating T cells. TCRdb re-analysed the multiplex PCR reads in MiXCR, keeping a single row per CDR3 protein. The table has some 160,000 distinct CDR3 sequences, around 40% seen once. The sample comprised glioma tissue, nonneoplastic brain tissue, or PBMCs (not recorded which). The receptors stem from a human donor with low-grade glioma or glioblastoma, undergoing nonglioma brain surgery, or in good health (not recorded which). CDR3s include the opening cysteine and the closing phenylalanine or tryptophan. The D gene is left open where the match is weak. Size tells how often a clone was seen (once, few, many) or the class of an expanded clone, and some rows leave it out.

CDR3nt | CDR3aa | j_gene | v_gene | d_gene | abundance
TGCAGCGTTGGAAGAACAGGCTCCTACGAGCAGTACTTC | CSVGRTGSYEQYF | TRBJ2-7 | TRBV29-1 | NA | NA
TGTGCCAGCAAGGTGGGCGGGCGAGAGACCCAGTACTTC | CASKVGGRETQYF | TRBJ2-5 | TRBV6-1 | NA | many
TGTGCCAGCAGGGTGTCAGGGACTAACACTGAAGCTTTCTTT | CASRVSGTNTEAFF | TRBJ1-1 | TRBV6-4 | NA | many
TGTGCCAGCAGTCAGATCGGAACAGGAGTCACCATATATTTT | CASSQIGTGVTIYF | TRBJ1-3 | TRBV28 | NA | many
TGTGCCAGCAGCTTAGGTGTTATAGGACAGAAGAACACTGAAGCTTTCTTT | CASSLGVIGQKNTEAFF | TRBJ1-1 | TRBV7-2 | NA | NA
TGTGCCAGCAACCCGAGAAGCTTACTAGCGGTAGAGGATGAGCAGTTCTTC | CASNPRSLLAVEDEQFF | TRBJ2-1 | TRBV6-2/TRBV6-3 | TRBD2 | NA
TGCAGTGCCCCGGACAGGATCGGCTATGGCTACACCTTC | CSAPDRIGYGYTF | TRBJ1-2 | TRBV20-1 | TRBD1 | many
TGCAGTGCTATGAAAGGGGTGACGACCTCTGGGGCCAACGTCCTGACTTTC | CSAMKGVTTSGANVLTF | TRBJ2-6 | TRBV20-1 | NA | NA
TGTGCCAGCAGTTGGGGTACTGGAAACACCATATATTTT | CASSWGTGNTIYF | TRBJ1-3 | TRBV28 | NA | many
TGTGCCAGCAGTTACAACGACAGGGGGCATGGCTACACCTTC | CASSYNDRGHGYTF | TRBJ1-2 | TRBV6-6 | TRBD1 | many
TGTGCCAGCAGGGAAGCGGGAGAAGTATACGAGCAGTACTTC | CASREAGEVYEQYF | TRBJ2-7 | TRBV6-1 | TRBD2 | few
TGTGCCAGTAGTGTTGCAACCCACACAGATACGCAGTATTTT | CASSVATHTDTQYF | TRBJ2-3 | TRBV19 | NA | NA
TGTGCCAGCAGCGCCTCGGGACTAGCGTCCCAAGAGACCCAGTACTTC | CASSASGLASQETQYF | TRBJ2-5 | TRBV5-4 | TRBD2 | NA
TGTGCCAGTAGTATAGATCGCCGAGAGACCCAGTACTTC | CASSIDRRETQYF | TRBJ2-5 | TRBV19 | NA | few
TGTGCCAGCAGTGCTAGACTAGCGGGAGTAAGGAAGGATGAGCAGTTCTTC | CASSARLAGVRKDEQFF | TRBJ2-1 | TRBV6-1 | TRBD2 | NA
TGCGCCAGCAGCCAAGGACTAGCATGGGAGACCCAGTACTTC | CASSQGLAWETQYF | TRBJ2-5 | TRBV4-1 | TRBD2 | many
TGTGCCAGTAGTATCCTACGGACGGACAACTATGGCTACACCTTC | CASSILRTDNYGYTF | TRBJ1-2 | TRBV19 | NA | NA
TGTGCCAGCAGTATAAGAGATACGCAGTATTTT | CASSIRDTQYF | TRBJ2-3 | TRBV27 | NA | many
TGCGCCAGCAGCTTGCTAGCGGGGACGCCAGATACGCAGTATTTT | CASSLLAGTPDTQYF | TRBJ2-3 | TRBV5-1 | TRBD2 | NA
TGTGCCAGCAGCTTCGGTTCACGACTTTCTGGAAACACCATACATTTT | CASSFGSRLSGNTIHF | TRBJ1-3 | TRBV7-2 | NA | NA
TGTGCCAGCAGTGAAGGTGAAGGCGAGCAGTACTTC | CASSEGEGEQYF | TRBJ2-7 | TRBV2 | NA | NA
TGTGCCAGCAGCTTAGGGCTCGGTCGTCGGGACAGGGGGCTTTATACTGAAGCTTTCTTT | CASSLGLGRRDRGLYTEAFF | TRBJ1-1 | TRBV7-8 | TRBD1 | few
TGCAGTGCTAGAGTAACCGGACTAGCGGGAGTCGAGCAGTACTTC | CSARVTGLAGVEQYF | TRBJ2-7 | TRBV20-1 | TRBD2 | many
TGCGCCAGCGGAGGGACAGGGAATACAGATACGCAGTATTTT | CASGGTGNTDTQYF | TRBJ2-3 | TRBV5-1 | TRBD1 | NA
TGTGCCAGCAGTACGATCGGGAGTGTGGCCTACGAGCAGTACTTC | CASSTIGSVAYEQYF | TRBJ2-7 | TRBV12-3/TRBV12-4 | NA | NA
TGTGCCAGCAGACGAACAGGGGATGGTGGCTACACCTTC | CASRRTGDGGYTF | TRBJ1-2 | TRBV7-9 | TRBD1 | NA
TGTGCCAGCAGTGCCCGGGGAGCGGGAGGGTACAATGAGCAGTTCTTC | CASSARGAGGYNEQFF | TRBJ2-1 | TRBV6-4 | TRBD2 | few
TGTGCCAGCAGCTTAGGGAACACTGAAGCTTTCTTT | CASSLGNTEAFF | TRBJ1-1 | TRBV12-3/TRBV12-4 | NA | medium-sized
TGTGCCAGCAGTTTGCTAGAGGGGGGCACGATCTCTGGGGCCAACGTCCTGACTTTC | CASSLLEGGTISGANVLTF | TRBJ2-6 | TRBV6-5 | NA | NA
TGCGCCAGCAGCCAAGATCAGTTCGGGAATAGGGGCAAGCAAGAGACCCAGTACTTC | CASSQDQFGNRGKQETQYF | TRBJ2-5 | TRBV4-1 | NA | few
TGTGCCAGCAGCTTAGTGAGCCCGGCGAACACCGGGGAGCTGTTTTTT | CASSLVSPANTGELFF | TRBJ2-2 | TRBV7-9 | NA | few
TGCGCCAGCAGCAGTTCTAGCGGGAGTGTGCAAGATACGCAGTATTTT | CASSSSSGSVQDTQYF | TRBJ2-3 | TRBV5-1 | TRBD2 | NA
TGTGCCAGCAGCTTAGTAGTTTGGGCAGGGAACGAGCAGTACTTC | CASSLVVWAGNEQYF | TRBJ2-7 | TRBV7-8 | NA | many
TGTGCCAGCAGTGAGCGCGTTTGGGGCACTGAAGCTTTCTTT | CASSERVWGTEAFF | TRBJ1-1 | TRBV2 | NA | few
TGTGCCAGCAGTGCCTTGAACACTGAAGCTTTCTTT | CASSALNTEAFF | TRBJ1-1 | TRBV9 | NA | NA
TGTGCCAGTAGCGGACAAGCCACAGATACGCAGTATTTT | CASSGQATDTQYF | TRBJ2-3 | TRBV28 | NA | NA
TGTGCCAGCAGGGGACCGTCGAACACCGGGGAGCTGTTTTTT | CASRGPSNTGELFF | TRBJ2-2 | TRBV2 | NA | few
TGTGCTAGTGGTTTGGTAAGGCTGCTGAGGGGCACAGATACGCAGTATTTT | CASGLVRLLRGTDTQYF | TRBJ2-3 | TRBV12-5 | NA | once
TGTGCCACCAGCGGAGGACAGGGTTATGATGGCTACACCTTC | CATSGGQGYDGYTF | TRBJ1-2 | TRBV15 | TRBD1 | many
TGTGCCAGCAGAGAAGTACTAGCGGAGGCCTACAATGAGCAGTTCTTC | CASREVLAEAYNEQFF | TRBJ2-1 | TRBV28 | TRBD2 | many